This T cell receptor beta chain derives from a study of beta chain features in type 1 diabetes. Study results and limitations: Within each of all four CD4+ subsets, Type 1 diabetes patients had TCRB CDR3s that were moderately but significantly shorter. Among type 1 diabetes patients, VDJ junctions had fewer insertions and more deletions. Healthy donors had naive, central memory and Treg TCRB repertoires that appeared less similar than those seen among patients.

Germline V lookup: CDR1 SGHAT, CDR2 FQNNGV. Trimming removed 4 bases from V and 0 bases from J; junction bases left unmatched: 10. This CDR3 spans 19 amino acids. The investigators reverse transcribed all of the isolated RNA, so they sequenced expressed TCRB transcripts. Some clones are missing from TCRdb's copy, which holds only in-frame ones; the method was immunoSEQ multiplex PCR. The table has roughly 280,000 clones, approximately 25% seen once. Averaging about 116 mL, one heparinised blood draw came from each individual donor. A sort by CD45RO/CCR7/CD25/CD127/CD95/CD27 yielded CD4+ naive, central memory, regulatory and stem cell-like memory cells. Comment on this clone: Its specificity is unknown.

The sample comprised naive CD4+ T cells from blood. The clonotype originates from a young woman with type 1 diabetes. The chain employs TRBV11-2 and TRBJ2-1; 12 bases are a match to TRBD2. The CDR3 protein is CASSSEGLAGASSYNEQFF. CDR3 sequence (DNA): TGTGCCAGCAGCTCCGAGGGACTAGCGGGCGCGAGCTCCTACAATGAGCAGTTCTTC.